This T cell receptor (beta chain) is drawn from a study of T cells in Graves' hyperthyroidism and ophthalmopathy. Notes on the study in general: A model built on 13 V-J features separated ophthalmopathy from stable hyperthyroidism. Peripheral blood also featured most of the thyroid clonotypes expanded above 0.001.

The germline V gene has CDR1 SGHRS and CDR2 YFSETQ. Trimming left V 2 bases short and J 1 base short, with 13 bases between. The CDR3 extends over 15 amino acids. Amplified TCR beta CDR3 regions came from RNA transcripts. RT-PCR in the first round (using the HTBI primer set) targeted the TCR CDR3. TCRdb processed the multiplex PCR reads anew with MiXCR; each CDR3 protein has one entry. The data contain over 120,000 distinct CDR3 sequences, 22% of them seen just once; the ten biggest clones take up more than 60%. Participants, patients aged 18 to 65, had newly diagnosed hyperthyroidism with a duration under 2 months. This clonotype was recorded at least ten times. Antigen specificity is unknown.

This chain connects TRBV5-1 to TRBJ2-7, with D hard to call. Sequences were obtained from blood. The receptor was isolated from a woman in her fifties or sixties with Graves' hyperthyroidism that later progressed to Graves' ophthalmopathy. CDR3 DNA: TGCGCCAGCAGCTTTGGTGGAGCGACGTCCTACGAGCAGTACTTC. Protein product: CASSFGGATSYEQYF.